Shown below are 28 T cell receptor beta chains from a single sample sequenced in a study of T-cell memory formation after mild COVID-19 listed by TCRdb under 2021. The method behind the library was 5' RACE. These reads were obtained on an Illumina NovaSeq 6000. TCRdb reran the public reads through fastp at Q25 and MiXCR, keeping productive beta chains. Duplicate CDR3 protein sequences are folded into a single record with the most common DNA and genes. A total of 350,000 to 500,000 distinct CDR3 sequences appear in this sample, about 22% of them only once. Over 10% of the sample is taken by the ten largest. Sequencing input: PBMCs or a T cell subset sorted from them (not recorded which). The receptor source for this set is an adult woman who had mild COVID-19 (a few samples of this study predate the infection). The sample titles of this study are shuffled in the database, so cell type and time point are left out; the donor was told from shared clones.

There are a few counts of this clonotype. V and J are TRBV7-9 and TRBJ2-3; TRBD2 agrees at 9 bases. Germline CDR1 SEHNR, CDR2 FQNEAQ (reference sequence). The CDR3 totals 16 residues. V shed 5 bases and J 0 bases; nucleotides not matched to a gene: 6. The CDR3 region is CASSPNSGRSTDTQYF. CDR3 nucleotide sequence: TGTGCCAGCAGCCCCAATAGCGGGAGAAGCACAGATACGCAGTATTTT.

This clonotype was picked up a small number of times. The V call is TRBV4-1, the J call TRBJ1-5, with D hard to call. The CDR3 length is 16 residues. CDR1 and CDR2 (germline): MGHRA, YSYEKL. Between the trimmed V and J ends, which lost 4 bases and 0 bases, there was a span of 13 bases. CDR3 nucleotides: TGCGCCAGCAGCCCGGTGGGCAGAAATAGCAATCAGCCCCAGCATTTT. Its translation: CASSPVGRNSNQPQHF.

This clonotype has just a few counts. The rearrangement joins TRBV20-1 to TRBJ2-3; 9 nucleotides match TRBD1. Germline V CDR1 and CDR2: DFQATT, SNEGSKA (reference sequence). This CDR3 comprises 15 residues. V shed 6 bases and J 0 bases; nucleotides not matched to a gene: 7. Here the CDR3 DNA reads TGCAGTGCCCCATTGGGGACAGGGAGCACAGATACGCAGTATTTT. The encoded protein is CSAPLGTGSTDTQYF.

The chain recombines TRBV4-2 with TRBJ2-7, with 11 bases that match TRBD2. Germline V gene lookup returns CDR1 LGHNA and CDR2 YNFKEQ. V was pared by 6 bases and J by 1 base, with 14 bases of the junction left unmatched. The length of the CDR3 is 18 residues. CDR3 in DNA: TGTGCCAGCAGTAAAAGCCCGACGGGACTAGCGGTATCCTACGAGCAGTACTTC. This codes for CASSKSPTGLAVSYEQYF.

This chain connects TRBV4-2 to TRBJ2-3; TRBD2 is a possible D gene (5 bases). The V end lost 0 bases, the J end lost 12 bases, and 19 bases lay between the germline ends. The CDR3 is 15 amino acids. Germline V gene data show CDR1 as LGHNA and CDR2 as YNFKEQ. The CDR3 reads CASSQEVPAEPSQYF. The CDR3 DNA reads TGTGCCAGCAGCCAAGAGGTCCCAGCGGAGCCCTCCCAGTATTTT.

The chain links TRBV5-1 to TRBJ2-7; the D gene is possibly TRBD1 (5 bases). Trimming stripped 3 bases from V and 3 bases from J, with 13 bases between. Germline CDR1 reads SGHRS; CDR2 reads YFSETQ. The CDR3 length is 14 residues. The CDR3 protein is CASSSEGHRYEQYF. CDR3 nucleotide sequence: TGCGCCAGCAGCTCAGAAGGACACCGCTACGAGCAGTACTTC.

The V and J genes are TRBV12-3 or TRBV12-4 and TRBJ1-3; maybe TRBD1 (5 bases). CDR3 length equals 16 residues. Deletions cut 1 base from V and 0 bases from J, with 10 bases between. DNA for the CDR3: TGTGCCAGCAGTTTAGGGGTAGGGACCTCTGGAAACACCATATATTTT. This codes for CASSLGVGTSGNTIYF.

This chain joins TRBV6-1 and TRBJ2-1; D gene unclear. V was shortened by 6 bases and J by 6 bases, with 6 bases between the two germline ends. The CDR3 totals 11 residues. Germline CDR1 MNHNS, CDR2 SASEGT. Here the CDR3 DNA reads TGTGCCAGCAGGCAGGTCAATGAGCAGTTCTTC. It codes for CASRQVNEQFF.

V is TRBV4-1 and J is TRBJ1-2; 7 nucleotides align to TRBD1. V trimming: 2 bases; J trimming: 0 bases; junction bases outside the gene matches: 9. The CDR3 runs 17 residues. Germline lookup yields CDR1 MGHRA and CDR2 YSYEKL. The CDR3 spells CASSQRYRGPTNYGYTF. The CDR3 DNA sequence: TGCGCCAGCAGCCAAAGGTACAGGGGACCTACTAACTATGGCTACACCTTC.

This clonotype was detected only once. This chain connects TRBV6-5 to TRBJ1-1; D is possibly TRBD1 (6 bases). The V end was cut by 5 bases, the J end by 2 bases, with 12 bases between. This CDR3 region has 14 residues. Germline V gene data show CDR1 as MNHEY and CDR2 as SVGAGI. The CDR3 DNA reads as TGTGCCAGCAGTCCCGGGGGCGGAAACACTGAAGCTTTCTTT. Its translation is CASSPGGGNTEAFF.

The genes are TRBV7-2 and TRBJ2-4, with 12 positions matching TRBD2. Per germline, CDR1 SGHTA and CDR2 FQGNSA. The CDR3 sequence is 16 residues long. V shed 5 bases and J 2 bases; nucleotides not matched to a gene: 4. The DNA for the CDR3 is TGTGCCAGCAGCCTGACTAGCGGGGGCTCCAAAAACATTCAGTACTTC. Protein sequence: CASSLTSGGSKNIQYF.

This clonotype was counted a few times. This chain connects TRBV29-1 to TRBJ2-7; D is possibly TRBD1 (6 bases). CDR1 SQVTM and CDR2 ANQGSEA come from the germline V gene. V was trimmed by 7 bases and J by 0 bases, leaving 16 bases between them. This CDR3 has 14 amino acids. The CDR3 DNA reads as TGCAGCGGTATTGACAGGACCCGCTCCTACGAGCAGTACTTC. Translating gives CSGIDRTRSYEQYF.

This clonotype has just a few counts. This chain uses TRBV20-1 with TRBJ2-1; 7 bases are a match to TRBD1. CDR3 length: 10 amino acids. Germline CDR1 and CDR2: DFQATT and SNEGSKA (reference sequence). With 5 bases clipped from V and 15 bases from J, the junction kept 7 bases outside the gene matches. The CDR3 nucleotides read TGCAGTGCTCCCGACAGGGAGTGGTTCTTC. Translating it yields CSAPDREWFF.

V and J are TRBV18 and TRBJ2-3; D is unresolved. This CDR3 is built from 19 residues. Trimming took off 0 bases at V and 0 bases at J, with 19 bases between the two ends. Germline values: CDR1 KGHSH, CDR2 LQKENI. CDR3 in DNA: TGTGCCAGCTCACCACCGGGGTCGGATTCTTTTCAGAGCACAGATACGCAGTATTTT. This codes for CASSPPGSDSFQSTDTQYF.

The chain uses TRBV4-1 and TRBJ2-1, with a weak D call TRBD2 (6 bases). The CDR3 is 13 amino acids. CDR1 MGHRA and CDR2 YSYEKL come from the germline V gene. Trimming removed 8 bases at V and 8 bases at J, with 16 bases between. CDR3 sequence reads: CASWDSLVDEQFF. The CDR3 DNA reads TGCGCCAGCTGGGACTCTTTAGTCGATGAGCAGTTCTTC.

The table lists this clonotype with a few counts. The chain joins TRBV24-1 to TRBJ2-2; unclear D gene. The germline gives CDR1 KGHDR, CDR2 SFDVKD. The length of the CDR3 is 13 residues. V gave up 3 bases and J gave up 3 bases, with 4 bases separating them. Here the CDR3 reads CATSDTYTGELFF. Written as DNA, the CDR3 is TGTGCCACCAGTGATACTTACACCGGGGAGCTGTTTTTT.

This clonotype came up a few times. J is TRBJ2-3 and V is TRBV12-5; TRBD1 aligns across 9 bases. The germline V gene encodes CDR1 LGHNT and CDR2 FRNRAP. The CDR3 has 20 amino acids. Losses at the gene ends were 0 bases for V and 4 bases for J; bases not matched to a gene: 17. The CDR3 loop reads CASGLVPSGTGSLGPDTQYF. The CDR3 coding sequence is TGTGCTAGTGGTTTGGTCCCATCGGGGACAGGGTCCTTGGGTCCAGATACGCAGTATTTT.

This clonotype was counted a few times. The rearrangement links TRBV5-1 to TRBJ2-3; 12 bases match TRBD2. J gave up 1 base and V 0 bases, and 3 bases lay outside the gene matches. This CDR3 has 17 amino acids. Germline CDR1 reads SGHRS; CDR2 reads YFSETQ. CDR3 coding DNA: TGCGCCAGCAGCTTGGGACTAGCGGGAGTTCGCACAGATACGCAGTATTTT. This codes for CASSLGLAGVRTDTQYF.

There are a few counts of this clonotype. The chain recombines TRBV20-1 with TRBJ2-7, with 8 bases fitting TRBD2. The V gene's germline CDR1 is DFQATT and CDR2 SNEGSKA (reference sequence). The CDR3 spans 16 residues. The ends lost 0 bases at V and 7 bases at J; junction bases unmatched: 14. The CDR3 loop is CSARDPRGGMSREQYF. CDR3 coding DNA: TGCAGTGCTAGAGATCCCCGGGGGGGGATGAGTCGGGAGCAGTACTTC.

This clonotype appeared many times. This sequence joins TRBV9 and TRBJ2-3; 10 nucleotides agree with TRBD2. V dropped 3 bases and J dropped 4; count of bases not matched to a gene: 11. This CDR3 contains 17 residues. Per the germline V gene, CDR1 is SGDLS and CDR2 is YYNGEE. Here the CDR3 DNA reads TGTGCCAGCAGCGGACTTGCTAGCGGGAGTTCCTCAGATACGCAGTATTTT. The encoded protein is CASSGLASGSSSDTQYF.

At least ten counts were recorded for this clonotype. CDR3 coding DNA: TGTGCCAGCAGCTTAAATAGGGGGTCTGGGGCCAACGTCCTGACTTTC. It translates to CASSLNRGSGANVLTF. The J gene is TRBJ2-6, the V gene TRBV7-2, with D perhaps matching TRBD1 (6 bases). This CDR3 spans 16 amino acids. V was shortened by 2 bases and J by 1 base, with 9 bases between the two germline ends. CDR1 and CDR2 from the germline V gene are SGHTA and FQGNSA.

The chain is built from TRBV10-3 and TRBJ1-1; D ambiguous. Between the trimmed V and J ends, which lost 11 bases and 3 bases, there was a span of 13 bases. CDR1 is ENHRY, CDR2 SYGVKD, per germline. This CDR3 has 12 amino acids. CDR3 DNA: TGTGCCGCCGGACGCAGCGACACTGAAGCTTTCTTT. This translates into CAAGRSDTEAFF.

This chain joins TRBV5-5 and TRBJ2-7; tentative D call: TRBD2 (5 bases). V lost 4 bases to trimming and J lost 3 bases, with 17 bases between them. The CDR3 length is 15 residues. In germline, CDR1 is SGHKS, CDR2 YYEKEE (reference sequence). The DNA for the CDR3 is TGTGCCAGCAGCACGAGTTGGCCGGGGAACTACGAGCAGTACTTC. The encoded protein is CASSTSWPGNYEQYF.

This clonotype was detected ten times or more. The chain employs TRBV6-6 and TRBJ1-3; TRBD1 matches 8 bases. Trimming removed 0 bases from V and 7 bases from J; junction bases left unmatched: 2. Per the germline V gene, CDR1 is MNHNY and CDR2 is SVGAGI (reference sequence). The CDR3 runs to 14 residues. In DNA form, the CDR3 reads TGTGCCAGCAGTTACTCCGGACAGGGCAACACCATATATTTT. It encodes CASSYSGQGNTIYF.

This clonotype was counted a few times. V and J are TRBV7-8 and TRBJ2-1; D call uncertain. This CDR3 has 17 amino acids. CDR1 SGHVS and CDR2 FQNEAQ come from the germline V gene. The V gene lost 1 base and the J gene lost 0 bases, with 13 bases spanning the gap. As DNA, the CDR3 is TGTGCCAGCAGCTTAGATATTAGCTTGAGCTCCTACAATGAGCAGTTCTTC. Encoded protein: CASSLDISLSSYNEQFF. Filled out from reference TRBV7-8 and TRBJ2-1, the complete variable domain reads GAGVSQSPRYKVAKRGQDVALRCDPISGHVSLFWYQQALGQGPEFLTYFQNEAQLDKSGLPSDRFFAERPEGSVSTLKIQRTQQEDSAVYLCASSLDISLSSYNEQFFGPGTRLTVL.

V and J are TRBV5-1 and TRBJ1-1; tentatively, D is TRBD1 (5 bases). The germline CDR1 and CDR2 sequences are SGHRS and YFSETQ. The CDR3 has 15 residues. Trimming removed 3 bases at V and 7 bases at J, with 19 bases between. CDR3 amino acids: CASSSDPSTGGEAFF. The CDR3 DNA reads TGCGCCAGCAGCTCCGACCCAAGTACTGGGGGTGAAGCTTTCTTT.

The genes are TRBV24-1 and TRBJ2-1; 8 bases are a match to TRBD1. The germline V gene encodes CDR1 KGHDR and CDR2 SFDVKD. The ends lost 3 bases at V and 3 bases at J; junction bases unmatched: 6. This CDR3 spans 16 amino acids. CDR3 sequence: CATSDPDRDYYNEQFF. CDR3 DNA: TGTGCCACCAGTGATCCGGACAGGGATTACTACAATGAGCAGTTCTTC.

This clonotype was observed many times. The chain couples TRBV29-1 to TRBJ1-2, with TRBD1 identical over 11 bases. With 6 bases clipped from V and 6 bases from J, the junction kept 6 bases outside the gene matches. CDR1 is SQVTM, CDR2 ANQGSEA, per germline. This CDR3 is 13 amino acids long. CDR3 protein: CSVAGQGADGYTF. CDR3 nucleotide sequence: TGCAGCGTAGCTGGACAGGGGGCAGATGGCTACACCTTC.